The present TCR beta chain was sequenced within a study of identical twins. Template switching supplied a universal primer site; unique molecular identifiers were carried on the cDNA. TCRdb analysed the 5' RACE reads with MiXCR anew, one entry per CDR3 protein. The sample lists some 900,000 distinct CDR3 sequences; roughly an eighth were seen once. Whole-study findings and limits: Those out-of-frame alpha sequences shared by twins showed an excess of low generation probability. Cross-sectional statistical analysis was relied on for the conclusions, without the same donors being followed.

This clonotype was picked up many times. Its specificity is not known. Trimming removed 6 bases at V and 5 bases at J, with 16 bases between. CDR1 and CDR2 from the germline V gene are DFQATT and SNEGSKA (reference sequence). This CDR3 has 13 residues. These data also formed part of another study, on yellow fever vaccine responses in identical twins.

The sample taken for sequencing was PBMCs. The gene calls are TRBV20-1 and TRBJ1-2; perhaps TRBD1 as D (6 bases). The receptor was derived from a woman between 18 and 30 years old in good health. The CDR3 loop is CSAPDRSQYGYTF. The CDR3, as DNA: TGCAGTGCCCCCGACAGGAGTCAATATGGCTACACCTTC.